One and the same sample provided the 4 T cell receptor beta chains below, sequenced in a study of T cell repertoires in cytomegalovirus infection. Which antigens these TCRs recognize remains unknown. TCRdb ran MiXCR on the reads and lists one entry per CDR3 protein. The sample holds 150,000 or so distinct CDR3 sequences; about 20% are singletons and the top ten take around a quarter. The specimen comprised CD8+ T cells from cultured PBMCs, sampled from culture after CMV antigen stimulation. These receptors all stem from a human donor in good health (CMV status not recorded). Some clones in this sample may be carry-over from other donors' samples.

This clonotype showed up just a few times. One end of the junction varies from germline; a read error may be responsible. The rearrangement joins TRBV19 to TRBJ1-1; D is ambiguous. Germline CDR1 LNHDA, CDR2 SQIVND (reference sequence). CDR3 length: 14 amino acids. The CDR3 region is CASSITPVNTEAFF. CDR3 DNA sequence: TGTGCCAGTAGTATAACGCCTGTGAATACTGAAGCTTTCTTT.

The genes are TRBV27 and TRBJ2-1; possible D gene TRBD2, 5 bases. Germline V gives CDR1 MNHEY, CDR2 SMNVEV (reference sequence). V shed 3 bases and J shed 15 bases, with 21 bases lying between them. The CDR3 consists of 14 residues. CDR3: CASSFALSDSRRFF. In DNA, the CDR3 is TGTGCCAGCAGTTTTGCTCTATCGGACTCGCGGCGGTTCTTC.

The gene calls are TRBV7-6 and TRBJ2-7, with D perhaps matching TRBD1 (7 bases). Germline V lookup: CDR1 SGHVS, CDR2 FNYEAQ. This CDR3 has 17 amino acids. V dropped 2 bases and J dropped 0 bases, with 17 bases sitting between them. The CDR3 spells CASSLRRAGGSSYEQYF. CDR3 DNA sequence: TGTGCCAGCAGCTTAAGGAGGGCAGGGGGGTCCTCCTACGAGCAGTACTTC.

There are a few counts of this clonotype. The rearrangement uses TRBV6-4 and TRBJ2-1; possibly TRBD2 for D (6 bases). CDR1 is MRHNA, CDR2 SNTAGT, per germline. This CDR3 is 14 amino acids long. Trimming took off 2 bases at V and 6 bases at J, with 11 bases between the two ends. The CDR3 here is CASSDHSSGNEQFF. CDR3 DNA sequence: TGTGCCAGCAGTGACCATAGTAGCGGCAATGAGCAGTTCTTC.